Below, 2 T cell receptor beta chains from the same sample are listed, as sequenced in a study of cytomegalovirus exposure and HLA in healthy donors. The PCR was carried out with 60 Vbeta primers and 13 Jbeta primers. Measured with immunoSEQ multiplex PCR; TCRdb has only the in-frame clones, and not every one. The profile covers some 90,000 clones, with around 74% appearing a single time and 13% to 15% taken by the ten largest. The sample consisted of PBMCs. These receptors all come from a woman aged 70-85 years in good health and CMV-seropositive.

V is TRBV5-1 and J is TRBJ2-2; maybe TRBD1 (5 bases). The CDR3 is 14 residues long. V was cut by 3 bases and J by 1 base, with 7 bases left in between. Germline CDR1 reads SGHRS; CDR2 reads YFSETQ. This CDR3 reads CASSSGQNTGELFF. CDR3 DNA sequence: TGCGCCAGCAGCTCCGGACAGAACACCGGGGAGCTGTTTTTT.

This clone was seen only a few times. The chain recombines TRBV7-2 with TRBJ2-5; D may be TRBD1 (6 bases). CDR3 length: 14 residues. Per germline, CDR1 SGHTA and CDR2 FQGNSA. Trimming took 5 bases from V and 3 from J, leaving 13 bases between them. The CDR3 DNA follows: TGTGCCAGCAGCAGCCAAGGGACAAAAGAGACCCAGTACTTC. As protein: CASSSQGTKETQYF. The full variable domain, in which reference TRBV7-2 and TRBJ2-5 provide the parts outside the CDR3, is GAGVSQSPSNKVTEKGKDVELRCDPISGHTALYWYRQSLGQGLEFLIYFQGNSAPDKSGLPSDRFSAERTGGSVSTLTIQRTQQEDSAVYLCASSSQGTKETQYFGPGTRLLVL.